This T cell receptor (beta chain) derives from a study of cytomegalovirus exposure and HLA in healthy donors (dated by TCRdb to about 2017). Regarding the complete study: An earlier analysis of more than 550 of the donors reported 250 to 300 Gb of sequence data and 117 million unique TCR beta sequences obtained from roughly 170 million T cells. An early release covering just under 650 HLA-typed donors comprised approximately 290 gigabases of sequencing data and some 79 million unique TCR sequences. The genetic ancestry cluster associated with self-reported Caucasian donors included roughly 84% of the roughly 410 genotyped donors. The study was designed to test whether signatures of past pathogen exposure could be identified by cataloging public T cell receptors. Using immunosequencing, the study profiled T cell repertoires from 640 or so subjects and related those repertoires to cytomegalovirus serostatus. In addition to the first cohort of approximately 670 subjects, a separate validation cohort of 120 different subjects was used. The study combined high-throughput TCR immunosequencing, statistical association of individual TCRs with disease status, and machine learning to predict cytomegalovirus infection status. A later analysis re-examined previously published TCR beta repertoires from 600 to 700 donors and added high-resolution HLA genotyping to investigate patterns of TCR occurrence. In the later analysis, no new phenotypic data were used to find candidate immune exposures; instead, reliance was placed on TCR beta sequences and their occurrence across donors. To decide whether each TCR beta V gene segment behaved as functional or pseudogenic, an earlier analysis of approximately 620 of the donors relied on high-throughput TCR beta sequencing. Donor age, sex, ethnicity and CMV serostatus were compiled alongside the repertoire data. A later genetic analysis took genome-wide SNP genotypes for about 65% of the 666 donors and used that subset as a discovery cohort. All discovery cohort repertoires had been generated using a single sequencing platform. Both class I and class II loci were covered by HLA typing, at four-digit resolution. Typing coverage differed by locus: A, B, C, DRB1 and DQB1 were typed in about 629-640 donors, DQA1 in about 500, DPA1 in nearly 610, and DPB1 in 400 to 480. Because of strong linkage in the cohort, roughly five DR-DQ haplotypes were treated as single units for association and clustering. Among a few hundred genotyped donors of the cohort, an average of approximately 250,000 unique TCR beta nucleotide sequences were sequenced per donor, about a sixth of them non-productive. Overall study outcomes, separate from this receptor: Linkage disequilibrium might explain the correlated functional status among segregating V segments, but an unknown experimental factor could not be excluded. About 17 rarely observed V segments, including chromosome 9 orphons, were excluded from the earlier analysis of a few hundred of the donors because counts were too low. At a false discovery rate of 0.05, a later analysis linked 15,000 to 20,000 TCR beta sequences to specific HLA alleles. In a later analysis, HLA-associated TCR beta chains showed more clonal expansion and lower generation probabilities than non-associated chains that were equally common. Most CMV-associated TCR beta chains appeared to be HLA-restricted in a later analysis, and the HLA associations seemed to be driven largely by CMV exposure. The study listed 170 or so TCR beta chains as associated with cytomegalovirus. An earlier analysis of around 500 of the donors showed that most TCR beta V segments appeared in productive rearrangements either about 87% or about 30% of the time, which broadly matched IMGT annotations. Assigning TCR associations to individual alleles was difficult when HLA alleles, especially DR and DQ, strongly co-occurred. A later analysis reported that several top co-occurrence clusters appeared linked to parvovirus B19, influenza, CMV and Epstein-Barr virus. In a later genetic analysis, a missense DCLRE1C variant was associated with V-gene and J-gene trimming of TCR beta chains, and the association was replicated in an independent cohort. The classifier was reported to diagnose cytomegalovirus status with high specificity and sensitivity in both the original cohort and the validation cohort. In vitro tests confirmed that a few of the cytomegalovirus-associated TCR beta chains recognize cytomegalovirus antigens. Only TCR beta chains were sequenced in this cohort, and the absence of alpha or paired-chain data limited detectable features. A further reported finding was that TCR beta sequences accurately predicted the HLA-A and HLA-B alleles for most subjects in the first cohort. A cluster of highly shared sequence variants was judged likely to represent a technical artifact of the sequencing pipeline. According to a later analysis, TCR association rates differed among HLA loci, with DRB1 alleles showing the most associated TCRs and HLA-C alleles showing the fewest. Because HLA typing was missing for some donors at each locus, association tests included only the typed subset. For the cohort, immune exposure information was limited to CMV serostatus. Compared with the roughly 710-donor mean, donors in an Asian-associated ancestry cluster had fewer N-insertions in productive TCRs, according to a later genetic analysis. Presence/absence analyses assumed roughly uniform sequencing depth across donors, an assumption that may not hold. According to the authors, the approach could potentially be generalized to other disease states and immunological phenotypes. Most TCR sequences were observed very rarely across donors, whereas some public TCRs were present in many individuals.

Worth noting for this clone: It lacks a known antigen. Base qualities are not at hand, and no much larger clone is one base apart.

In total, around 600 healthy bone marrow donors made up the cohort. All cohort members were sampled while nominally healthy, although unrecorded immune exposures were likely present. The donor was CMV seropositive and was included in the group of 250 to 350 seropositive cohort members. A peripheral blood sample was provided by each donor, and peripheral blood mononuclear cells were used for TCR beta sequencing. The Qiagen DNeasy Blood Extraction Kit was used to extract genomic DNA from the blood cell samples. The library was prepared using the immunoSEQ multiplex PCR assay. For the multiplex PCR, a mixture combining 60 forward primers for TCR Vbeta segments and 13 reverse primers for TCR Jbeta segments was used. Amplification of the CDR3 region of rearranged TCR beta genes was performed with a multiplex PCR assay on genomic DNA. Amplified TCR beta libraries were sequenced as 87-base-pair reads on the Illumina HiSeq System. Turning to the authors' computational methods: A later analysis counted tens of millions of unique TCR beta chains across the roughly 700 repertoires, and around 9.9 million of these chains were shared by at least two donors. A nearest-neighbor algorithm error-corrected the raw reads and collapsed the reads into unique sequences, merging closely related sequences to remove PCR and sequencing errors. CDR3 sequences were aligned to IMGT reference sequences to assign V, D and J gene segments. For a sequence to be retained, at least a six-nucleotide match to both a V gene segment and a J gene segment was required. Rearrangements were classified as productive when the CDR3 lacked stop codons and remained in frame with V and J, and all other rearrangements were classified as non-productive. CDR3 was defined according to IMGT convention as the region running from the second conserved V-encoded cysteine to the conserved J-encoded phenylalanine. In an earlier analysis of more than 550 of the donors, sequences lacking an unambiguous match to a single V gene segment were excluded. An earlier analysis of over 450 of the donors classified V segments as functional when productive rearrangements were above 56.7% and as segregating when the standard deviation between donors was above 5%. A statistical classification framework was built to diagnose cytomegalovirus status from the catalog of TCR beta chain sequences. In a later analysis, TCR nucleotide sequences were compared against IMGT/GENE-DB human TR gene sequences so that V and J genes could be assigned. Using the TCRdist pipeline, a later analysis assigned CDR3 sequences along with most-parsimonious VDJ recombination scenarios. In a later analysis, each TCR beta chain was defined by its CDR3 amino acid sequence together with its V-gene family, and reads without a unique V-gene family were excluded. To address suspected cross-contamination and a sequencing artifact, a later analysis removed approximately 590 highly shared, low-generation-probability nucleotide sequences. For each public chain, a later analysis derived a clonal expansion index from normalized ranks of inferred template counts within each repertoire. Generation probabilities in a later analysis came from a VDJ recombination model fitted to out-of-frame rearrangements, and those results were checked against IGoR. In a later analysis, TCR-TCR, TCR-HLA and TCR-CMV co-occurrence was scored with hypergeometric tests, and a repertoire-size bias correction was applied to TCR pairs. A later analysis estimated false discovery rates by permuting HLA or CMV assignments 20 times. A later analysis grouped co-occurring TCRs with DBSCAN, adding TCRdist sequence similarity when clustering within HLA-allele-positive subsets. Repertoires with fewer than 30,000 or more than 120,000 public chains were left out of co-occurrence clustering, as were several repertoires with anomalous nucleotide sharing. TCRdb holds this immuneACCESS table with in-frame rearrangements only. Some clones are missing; in checked studies, unresolved V genes explain under half, and the rest has no known cause. Clonal size and the V and J genes are those of that table, whereas D and trimming came from the DNA. The sample yields about 210,000 clones; over 80% were counted once. About 10% of the sample comes from the top ten.

Sample: PBMCs. This sequence originates from a woman aged 45 to 65 in good health and CMV-seropositive.

The sequence in DNA is TGTGCCAGCAGCTTGTACACCAATGAAAAACTGTTTTTT. The translation is CASSLYTNEKLFF. The V gene is TRBV5-6 and the J gene is TRBJ1-4; the D gene lacks a confident call. According to the germline V gene, CDR1 reads SGHDT and CDR2 reads YYEEEE. Taken from cysteine to phenylalanine, the CDR3 has 13 residues. Here the CDR3 DNA is all that survives: 39 bases in frame from base 1. The trim is 1 base for V and 5 bases for J, with a gap of 6 bases between the germline ends.